This is a list of T cell receptor beta chains from one sample in a study of blood T cell repertoires in COVID-19. TCRdb's copy holds only in-frame clones and misses some; the assay was immunoSEQ multiplex PCR. The table shows 150,000 to 200,000 clones, with 80% to 90% occurring only once. Sequenced sample: peripheral blood. The receptors here all came from a man between 18 and 29 years old who had recovered from COVID-19. CDR3s include the opening cysteine and the closing phenylalanine or tryptophan. D genes are given only for firm matches. Clone size, where shown, is once, few, many, or a class for clones that have expanded.

TRBD2 | TRBJ2-3 | NA | TRBV7-3 | CASSPSGAGADTQYF | TGTGCCAGCAGCCCTAGCGGGGCAGGGGCAGATACGCAGTATTTT
TRBD2 | TRBJ2-3 | NA | TRBV20-1 | CSASTSGGGYTQYF | TGCAGTGCTAGTACTAGCGGGGGGGGTTATACGCAGTATTTT
NA | TRBJ1-1 | NA | TRBV29-1 | CSVSSLRNTEAFF | TGCAGCGTTTCTTCCCTCAGGAACACTGAAGCTTTCTTT
TRBD2 | TRBJ2-5 | NA | TRBV3-1/TRBV3-2 | CASLASGEGETQYF | TGTGCCAGCTTGGCTAGCGGCGAGGGAGAGACCCAGTACTTC
NA | TRBJ2-2 | NA | TRBV15 | CATSRDTGVWTGELFF | TGTGCCACCAGCAGAGATACCGGAGTATGGACCGGGGAGCTGTTTTTT
NA | TRBJ1-5 | once | TRBV5-6 | CASSLRHYYGNQPQHF | TGTGCCAGCAGCTTGCGACATTATTATGGGAATCAGCCCCAGCATTTT
NA | TRBJ2-7 | NA | TRBV10-3 | CAISAGNEQYF | TGTGCCATCAGTGCAGGGAACGAGCAGTACTTC
NA | TRBJ1-1 | NA | TRBV3-1/TRBV3-2 | CASSQGGQTEAFF | TGTGCCAGCAGCCAAGGGGGCCAGACTGAAGCTTTCTTT
NA | TRBJ1-2 | NA | TRBV19 | CASSPTPGNYGYTF | TGTGCCAGTAGCCCCACGCCGGGTAACTATGGCTACACCTTC
TRBD1 | TRBJ2-3 | NA | TRBV19 | CASSPTDRGKRVDTQYF | TGTGCCAGTAGCCCCACAGACAGGGGAAAGAGGGTAGATACGCAGTATTTT
NA | TRBJ2-5 | NA | TRBV9 | CASSVDGAEPETQYF | TGTGCCAGCAGCGTAGATGGGGCGGAGCCAGAGACCCAGTACTTC
NA | TRBJ2-7 | NA | TRBV4-3 | CASSQDWGKTYEQYF | TGCGCCAGCAGCCAAGATTGGGGCAAGACCTACGAGCAGTACTTC
TRBD1 | TRBJ1-3 | NA | TRBV5-8 | CASSLGTGTGNTIYF | TGTGCCAGCAGCTTGGGGACAGGGACTGGAAACACCATATATTTT
NA | TRBJ1-3 | NA | TRBV11-2 | CASSSTQGSGNTIYF | TGTGCCAGCAGCTCCACACAGGGTTCTGGAAACACCATATATTTT
NA | TRBJ1-2 | few | TRBV7-9 | CASSLVGGEDDGYTF | TGTGCCAGCAGCTTAGTTGGAGGGGAAGACGATGGCTACACCTTC
NA | TRBJ2-3 | NA | TRBV6-5 | CASSYAVRGNTQYF | TGTGCCAGCAGTTACGCGGTCAGGGGAAATACGCAGTATTTT
TRBD1 | TRBJ1-2 | NA | TRBV4-2 | CASSQWTGASYGYTF | TGTGCCAGCAGCCAATGGACAGGCGCGAGCTATGGCTACACCTTC
TRBD1 | TRBJ1-4 | NA | TRBV19 | CASSIAATGSNEKLFF | TGTGCCAGTAGTATAGCCGCGACAGGGTCTAATGAAAAACTGTTTTTT
NA | TRBJ1-6 | NA | TRBV18 | CASSPRQLDSPLHF | TGTGCCAGCTCACCGAGACAGTTGGATTCACCCCTCCACTTT
NA | TRBJ1-1 | few | TRBV11-2 | CASSLVSGLRTEAFF | TGTGCCAGCAGCTTAGTATCGGGGTTGCGGACTGAAGCTTTCTTT
TRBD1 | TRBJ2-2 | NA | TRBV6-2/TRBV6-3 | CASSPGGAGTGELFF | TGTGCCAGCAGTCCAGGGGGCGCGGGCACCGGGGAGCTGTTTTTT
NA | TRBJ2-3 | NA | TRBV18 | CASSPRRTDTQYF | TGTGCCAGCTCACCACGCAGGACAGATACGCAGTATTTT
NA | TRBJ2-3 | NA | TRBV5-4 | CASSVVGRTDTQYF | TGTGCCAGCAGCGTGGTAGGGAGGACAGATACGCAGTATTTT
NA | TRBJ1-2 | NA | TRBV25-1 | CASRPSRTDYGYTF | TGTGCCAGCAGGCCTTCACGGACAGACTATGGCTACACCTTC
TRBD2 | TRBJ2-3 | NA | TRBV9 | CASSGTSGSTDTQYF | TGTGCCAGCAGCGGGACTAGCGGGAGCACAGATACGCAGTATTTT
NA | TRBJ1-1 | NA | TRBV6-1 | CASSEHLERRNTEAFF | TGTGCCAGCAGTGAACACCTAGAGCGTCGGAACACTGAAGCTTTCTTT
NA | TRBJ2-2 | NA | TRBV11-2 | CASSLDWLVGELFF | TGTGCCAGCAGCTTAGATTGGCTAGTGGGGGAGCTGTTTTTT
NA | TRBJ1-4 | NA | TRBV6-4 | CASRWDTSNEKLFF | TGTGCCAGCAGATGGGACACTTCTAATGAAAAACTGTTTTTT
NA | TRBJ1-5 | NA | TRBV18 | CASSPLGNNGQPQHF | TGTGCCAGCTCACCATTGGGCAATAATGGTCAGCCCCAGCATTTT
NA | TRBJ2-5 | NA | TRBV27 | CASSLWAGAWETQYF | TGTGCCAGCAGTTTATGGGCAGGGGCCTGGGAGACCCAGTACTTC
NA | TRBJ2-7 | NA | TRBV18 | CASSPPGFQAYEQYF | TGTGCCAGCTCACCACCGGGTTTCCAGGCCTACGAGCAGTACTTC
TRBD2 | TRBJ2-7 | once | TRBV19 | CASSVAISGSTPYEQYF | TGTGCCAGTAGTGTTGCGATTAGCGGGAGTACCCCCTACGAGCAGTACTTC
NA | TRBJ2-6 | NA | TRBV21-1 | CASSNPDISGANVLTF | TGTGCCAGCAGCAACCCCGACATCTCTGGGGCCAACGTCCTGACTTTC
NA | TRBJ1-1 | NA | TRBV28 | CASSFSSRTEAFF | TGTGCCAGCAGTTTTTCGAGTCGCACTGAAGCTTTCTTT
NA | TRBJ1-5 | NA | TRBV27 | CASSLLAGSGSNQPQHF | TGTGCCAGCAGTTTACTAGCGGGATCGGGTAGCAATCAGCCCCAGCATTTT
TRBD2 | TRBJ2-2 | NA | TRBV7-2 | CASSRSGGPGGELFF | TGTGCCAGCAGCCGCTCGGGAGGGCCTGGCGGGGAGCTGTTTTTT
TRBD2 | TRBJ2-7 | NA | TRBV12-3/TRBV12-4 | CASSPGGVGEQYF | TGTGCCAGCAGCCCGGGGGGGGTAGGAGAGCAGTACTTC
TRBD1 | TRBJ2-7 | NA | TRBV5-4 | CASSDRGSSYEQYF | TGTGCCAGCAGCGACAGGGGAAGCTCCTACGAGCAGTACTTC
NA | TRBJ2-4 | NA | TRBV6-1 | CASSEALAHIQYF | TGTGCCAGCAGTGAAGCGTTGGCCCACATTCAGTACTTC
NA | TRBJ2-6 | once | TRBV14 | CASSLREADSGANVLTF | TGTGCCAGCAGCCTAAGGGAGGCTGATTCTGGGGCCAACGTCCTGACTTTC
NA | TRBJ2-7 | NA | TRBV28 | CASSTRNRGAAWVQYF | TGTGCCAGCAGCACACGCAACCGTGGGGCGGCCTGGGTGCAGTACTTC
TRBD1 | TRBJ1-2 | few | TRBV14 | CASSQGQAYGYTF | TGTGCCAGCAGCCAGGGACAGGCCTATGGCTACACCTTC
TRBD2 | TRBJ2-1 | NA | TRBV4-3 | CASSQDPSGSMVNEQFF | TGCGCCAGCAGCCAAGATCCCAGCGGGAGCATGGTTAATGAGCAGTTCTTC
TRBD2 | TRBJ2-1 | once | TRBV7-9 | CASSPDMGLFNNEQFF | TGTGCCAGCAGCCCTGACATGGGACTATTTAACAATGAGCAGTTCTTC
NA | TRBJ1-2 | once | TRBV28 | CASSQNYGYTF | TGTGCCAGCAGCCAGAACTATGGCTACACCTTC
TRBD1 | TRBJ2-2 | NA | TRBV18 | CASSPSGQEITGELFF | TGTGCCAGCTCACCATCGGGACAGGAGATCACCGGGGAGCTGTTTTTT
NA | TRBJ1-5 | NA | TRBV12-3/TRBV12-4 | CASSFNRGQPQHF | TGTGCCAGCAGTTTTAATCGCGGTCAGCCCCAGCATTTT
NA | TRBJ1-4 | NA | TRBV28 | CASSLSQDEKLFF | TGTGCCAGCAGTTTATCCCAGGATGAAAAACTGTTTTTT
NA | TRBJ2-4 | NA | TRBV28 | CASNDRVLAKNIQYF | TGTGCCAGCAACGACAGAGTCCTAGCCAAAAACATTCAGTACTTC
NA | TRBJ1-6 | NA | TRBV7-8 | CASSTRDNNSPLHF | TGTGCCAGCAGCACCCGGGACAATAATTCACCCCTCCACTTT
TRBD2 | TRBJ2-7 | NA | TRBV18 | CASRKSGRDSYEQYF | TGTGCCAGCCGGAAGAGCGGGAGGGACTCCTACGAGCAGTACTTC
NA | TRBJ1-5 | NA | TRBV2 | CASGSGSVGNQPQHF | TGTGCCAGCGGTAGCGGGTCCGTAGGCAATCAGCCCCAGCATTTT
TRBD1 | TRBJ2-3 | NA | TRBV24-1 | CAISILRTGATDTQYF | TGTGCCATCTCAATATTGCGGACAGGGGCCACAGATACGCAGTATTTT